The clone carrying this T cell receptor (beta chain) was seen a few times. A single record per CDR3 protein comes from TCRdb applying MiXCR to the 5' RACE reads. Of some 98,000 distinct CDR3 sequences in the sample, 16% were seen once. This record comes from a study of early T cells in non-severe SARS-CoV-2 infection. The CDR3 length is 15 residues. V trimming: 6 bases; J trimming: 8 bases; junction bases outside the gene matches: 11. The rearrangement joins TRBV12-3 or TRBV12-4 to TRBJ1-4; 8 nucleotides agree with TRBD1. The specimen was whole blood. The clonotype was recovered from an adult who was a healthcare worker with PCR-confirmed SARS-CoV-2 infection or an uninfected control (not recorded which). The CDR3 DNA reads TGTGCCAGCAGGAAAGCCGGGACAGGTAGAGAAAAACTGTTTTTT. Its translation: CASRKAGTGREKLFF.